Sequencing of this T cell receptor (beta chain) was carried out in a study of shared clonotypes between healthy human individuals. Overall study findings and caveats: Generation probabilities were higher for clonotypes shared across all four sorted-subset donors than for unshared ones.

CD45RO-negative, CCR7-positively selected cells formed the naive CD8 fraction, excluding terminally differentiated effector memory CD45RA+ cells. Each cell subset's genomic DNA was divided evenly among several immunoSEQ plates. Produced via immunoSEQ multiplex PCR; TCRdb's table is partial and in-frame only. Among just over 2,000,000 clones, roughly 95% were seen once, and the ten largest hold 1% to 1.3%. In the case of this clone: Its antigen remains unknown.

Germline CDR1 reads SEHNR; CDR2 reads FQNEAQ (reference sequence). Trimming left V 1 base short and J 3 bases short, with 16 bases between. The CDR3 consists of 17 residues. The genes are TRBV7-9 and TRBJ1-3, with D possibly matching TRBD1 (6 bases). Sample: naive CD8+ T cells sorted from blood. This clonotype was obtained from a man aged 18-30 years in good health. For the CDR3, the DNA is TGTGCCAGCAGCTTAGGTTGGGGTGACAGGATTGGAAACACCATATATTTT. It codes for CASSLGWGDRIGNTIYF.